One sample yielded the 13 T cell receptor beta chains listed below, sequenced in a study of molecular identifiers for immune sequencing clone quantification. TCRdb re-called the PCR reads with MiXCR, one entry per CDR3 protein. The data hold around 480,000 distinct CDR3 sequences, with under 30% observed a single time. The sequenced material came from naive CD8+ T cells from blood, with Jurkat cell RNA spiked in. The subset was: FACS-sorted CD8+CD4-CCR7+CD45RA+ naive T cells. The receptors originated from a human donor in good health. Some libraries in this study had Jurkat cell RNA spiked in.

This clonotype was seen repeatedly, ten times or more. The chain joins TRBV25-1 to TRBJ2-7, with 8 nucleotides matching TRBD2. Germline values: CDR1 MGHDK, CDR2 SYGVNS. Unmatched junction bases numbered 6, after V lost 2 bases and J lost 0 bases. This CDR3 spans 16 amino acids. Here the CDR3 reads CASSEESGRYSYEQYF. CDR3 bases: TGTGCCAGCAGTGAAGAAAGCGGGAGATACTCCTACGAGCAGTACTTC.

This clonotype was observed at least ten times. The chain is built from TRBV20-1 and TRBJ2-3; 11 nucleotides line up with TRBD2. This CDR3 contains 15 residues. Trimming removed 5 bases from V and 2 bases from J; junction bases left unmatched: 6. The germline gives CDR1 DFQATT, CDR2 SNEGSKA (reference sequence). CDR3 loop: CSAGQLAGDTDTQYF. The CDR3 bases are TGCAGTGCTGGCCAACTAGCGGGGGACACAGATACGCAGTATTTT.

This clonotype showed up just a few times. The rearrangement uses TRBV18 and TRBJ2-1; TRBD1 is a possible D gene (6 bases). Trimming pared 3 bases from V and 4 bases from J, leaving 16 bases between. The CDR3 totals 16 residues. CDR1 KGHSH and CDR2 LQKENI come from the germline V gene. CDR3 in amino acids: CASSPETGQAYNEQFF. In nucleotides, the CDR3 is TGTGCCAGCTCACCGGAAACAGGGCAGGCATACAATGAGCAGTTCTTC.

The chain links TRBV7-2 to TRBJ2-1; 7 bases fit TRBD2. The CDR3 sequence is 16 residues long. CDR1 and CDR2 (germline): SGHTA, FQGNSA. V gave up 1 base and J gave up 1 base; unmatched junction bases: 4. The CDR3 loop reads CASSLDRGGSYNEQFF. CDR3 nucleotides: TGTGCCAGCAGCTTAGACCGCGGGGGATCCTACAATGAGCAGTTCTTC.

The chain joins TRBV5-1 to TRBJ2-7, with TRBD2 matching over 8 bases. The CDR3 spans 15 residues. The junction had 8 bases not matched to a gene; V was cut back by 3 bases and J by 3 bases. Germline V gene data show CDR1 as SGHRS and CDR2 as YFSETQ. The CDR3 region is CASSSLSGNIYEQYF. The DNA of the CDR3 is TGCGCCAGCAGCTCCCTTAGCGGGAATATCTACGAGCAGTACTTC.

About this clonotype itself: Compared with germline, one end of the junction differs, possibly owing to a read error. V usage is TRBV6-2 or TRBV6-3 and J usage is TRBJ2-7; D gene ambiguous. The CDR3 runs 14 residues. CDR1 MNHEY and CDR2 SVGEGT come from the germline V gene. The CDR3 protein is CASSYGLESYEQHF. DNA of the CDR3: TGTGCCAGCAGTTACGGCCTCGAGTCCTACGAGCAGCACTTC.

The chain is built from TRBV6-5 and TRBJ2-5; 12 bases are shared with TRBD2. The CDR3 contains 16 residues. Germline CDR1 and CDR2: MNHEY and SVGAGI. V shed 2 bases and J 4 bases; nucleotides not matched to a gene: 5. The CDR3 bases are TGTGCCAGCAGTTACGGCCTAGCGGGAGGGCGAGAGACCCAGTACTTC. Residues: CASSYGLAGGRETQYF.

The rearrangement links TRBV12-3 or TRBV12-4 to TRBJ2-1; TRBD1 agrees at 9 bases. The CDR3 runs to 13 residues. With 5 bases clipped from V and 7 bases from J, the junction kept 3 bases outside the gene matches. CDR3: CASSRDRVNEQFF. CDR3 nucleotides: TGTGCCAGCAGTCGGGACAGGGTTAATGAGCAGTTCTTC.

Concerning this clonotype itself: This may arise from a read error, as a much more abundant clone is one base away. The V call is TRBV7-2, the J call TRBJ2-3, with 8 nucleotides matching TRBD2. Germline CDR1 and CDR2: SGHTA and FQGNSA. This CDR3 has 13 residues. The CDR3 sequence is CGSGGDYTDTQYF. The CDR3 coding sequence is TGTGGCAGCGGGGGAGACTACACAGATACGCAGTATTTT.

Comments on this clonotype: It may be a read error: a sequence one base away is much more abundant. This chain connects TRBV7-9 to TRBJ1-5; tentatively, D is TRBD1 (6 bases). CDR1 SEHNR and CDR2 FQNEAQ come from the germline V gene (reference sequence). The CDR3 loop spans 13 amino acids. V shed 4 bases and J shed 9 bases, with 13 bases lying between them. The CDR3 protein is CASSSGVSRPQHF. The CDR3, as DNA: TGTGCCAGCAGCTCAGGGGTGAGTCGGCCCCAGCATTTT.

Worth noting for this clonotype: A much larger clonotype is one base distant, so this may be a read error. V and J are TRBV6-5 and TRBJ2-3; D tentatively fits TRBD1 or TRBD2 (6 bases each). Germline-derived CDR1 and CDR2 are MNHEY and SVGAGI. This CDR3 is 14 amino acids long. For the CDR3, the DNA is TGTGCCAGCAGTTACGTCGGGGGCACATATACGCAGTATTTT. This translates into CASSYVGGTYTQYF.

With regard to this clonotype: This likely reflects a read error, since a far larger clone is one base away. This rearrangement joins TRBV12-3 or TRBV12-4 to TRBJ1-1, with 8 positions matching TRBD1. The CDR3 runs 12 residues. The CDR3 loop is CASSSGGTKAFF. The CDR3 DNA sequence: TGTGCCAGCAGTTCAGGGGGCACTAAAGCTTTCTTT.

This clonotype was seen many times. The chain couples TRBV14 to TRBJ2-7, with D possibly being TRBD1 (5 bases). The V end lost 4 bases, the J end lost 6 bases, and 16 bases lay between the germline ends. The CDR3 has 14 residues. Germline CDR1 is SGHDN and CDR2 is FVKESK. DNA for the CDR3: TGTGCCAGCAGCCTCATTGGGGCAGGGCTCGAGCAGTACTTC. This sequence encodes CASSLIGAGLEQYF.